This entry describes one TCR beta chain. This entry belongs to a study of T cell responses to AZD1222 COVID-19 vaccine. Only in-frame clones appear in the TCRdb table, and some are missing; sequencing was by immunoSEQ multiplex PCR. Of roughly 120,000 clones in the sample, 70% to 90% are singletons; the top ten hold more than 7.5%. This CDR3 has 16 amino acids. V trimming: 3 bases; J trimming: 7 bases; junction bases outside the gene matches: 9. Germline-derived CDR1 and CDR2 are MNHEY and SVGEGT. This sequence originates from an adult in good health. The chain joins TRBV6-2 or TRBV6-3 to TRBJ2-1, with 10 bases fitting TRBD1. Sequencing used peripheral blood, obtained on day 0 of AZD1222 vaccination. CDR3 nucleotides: TGTGCCAGCAGTTATTCCGGGACAGGGGTGTTAAATGAGCAGTTCTTC. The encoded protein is CASSYSGTGVLNEQFF.